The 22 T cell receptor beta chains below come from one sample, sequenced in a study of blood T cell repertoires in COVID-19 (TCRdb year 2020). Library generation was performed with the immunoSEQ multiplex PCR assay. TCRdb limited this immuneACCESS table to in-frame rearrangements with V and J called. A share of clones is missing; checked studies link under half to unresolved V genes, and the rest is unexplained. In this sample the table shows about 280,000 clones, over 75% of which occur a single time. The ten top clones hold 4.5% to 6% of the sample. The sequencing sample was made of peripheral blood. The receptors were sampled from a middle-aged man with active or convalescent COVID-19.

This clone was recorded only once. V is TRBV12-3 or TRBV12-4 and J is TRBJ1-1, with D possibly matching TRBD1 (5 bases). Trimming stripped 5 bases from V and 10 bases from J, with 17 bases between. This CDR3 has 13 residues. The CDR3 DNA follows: TGTGCCAGCAGTACTATTAGGGGAAGTGGAGCTTTCTTT. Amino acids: CASSTIRGSGAFF.

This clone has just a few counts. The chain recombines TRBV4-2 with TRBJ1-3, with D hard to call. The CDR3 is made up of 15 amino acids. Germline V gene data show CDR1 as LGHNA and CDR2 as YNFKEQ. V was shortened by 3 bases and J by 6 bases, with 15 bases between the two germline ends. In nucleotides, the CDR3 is TGTGCCAGCAGCCACGTTGGTGCGGTTGTAAACACCATATATTTT. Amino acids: CASSHVGAVVNTIYF.

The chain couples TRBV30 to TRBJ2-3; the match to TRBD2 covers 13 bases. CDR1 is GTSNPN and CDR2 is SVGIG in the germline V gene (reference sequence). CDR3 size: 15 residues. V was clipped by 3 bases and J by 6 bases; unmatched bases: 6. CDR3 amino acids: CAWSLTSGRGDTQYF. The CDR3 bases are TGTGCCTGGAGCCTTACTAGCGGGAGGGGGGATACGCAGTATTTT.

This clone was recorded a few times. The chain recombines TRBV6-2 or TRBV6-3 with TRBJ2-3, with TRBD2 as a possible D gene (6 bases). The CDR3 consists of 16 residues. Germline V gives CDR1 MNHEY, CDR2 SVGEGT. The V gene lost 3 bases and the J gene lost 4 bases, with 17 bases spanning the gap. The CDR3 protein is CASSYTVRRGSDTQYF. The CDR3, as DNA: TGTGCCAGCAGTTATACGGTGAGGAGGGGATCAGATACGCAGTATTTT.

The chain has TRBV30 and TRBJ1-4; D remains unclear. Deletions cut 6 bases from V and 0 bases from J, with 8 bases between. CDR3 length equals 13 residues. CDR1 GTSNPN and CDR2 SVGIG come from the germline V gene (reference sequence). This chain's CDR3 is CACSRSTNEKLFF. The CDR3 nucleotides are TGTGCCTGTTCGAGGTCAACTAATGAAAAACTGTTTTTT. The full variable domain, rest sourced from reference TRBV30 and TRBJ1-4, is SQTIHQWPATLVQPVGSPLSLECTVEGTSNPNLYWYRQAAGRGLQLLFYSVGIGQISSEVPQNLSASRPQDRQFILSSKKLLLSDSGFYLCACSRSTNEKLFFGSGTQLSVL.

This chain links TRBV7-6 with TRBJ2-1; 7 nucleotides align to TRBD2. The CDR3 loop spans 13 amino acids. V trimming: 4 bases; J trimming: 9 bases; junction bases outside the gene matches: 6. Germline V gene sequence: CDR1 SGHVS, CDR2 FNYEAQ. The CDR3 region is CASSSTPGGEQFF. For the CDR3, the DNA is TGTGCCAGCAGCTCGACGCCGGGGGGTGAGCAGTTCTTC. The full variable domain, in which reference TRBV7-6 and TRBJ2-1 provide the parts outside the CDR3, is GAGVSQSPRYKVTKRGQDVALRCDPISGHVSLYWYRQALGQGPEFLTYFNYEAQQDKSGLPNDRFSAERPEGSISTLTIQRTEQRDSAMYRCASSSTPGGEQFFGPGTRLTVL.

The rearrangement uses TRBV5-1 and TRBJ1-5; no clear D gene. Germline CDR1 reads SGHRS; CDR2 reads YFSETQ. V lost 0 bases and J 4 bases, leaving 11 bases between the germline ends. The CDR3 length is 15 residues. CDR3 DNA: TGCGCCAGCAGCTTGGGAGGGAATCATAATCAGCCCCAGCATTTT. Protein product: CASSLGGNHNQPQHF.

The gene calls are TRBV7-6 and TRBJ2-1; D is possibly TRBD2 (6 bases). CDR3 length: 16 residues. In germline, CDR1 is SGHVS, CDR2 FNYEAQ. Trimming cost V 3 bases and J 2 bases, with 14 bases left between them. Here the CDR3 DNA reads TGTGCCAGCAGCTTCGTAGCGGACCGGGCCTACAATGAGCAGTTCTTC. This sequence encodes CASSFVADRAYNEQFF.

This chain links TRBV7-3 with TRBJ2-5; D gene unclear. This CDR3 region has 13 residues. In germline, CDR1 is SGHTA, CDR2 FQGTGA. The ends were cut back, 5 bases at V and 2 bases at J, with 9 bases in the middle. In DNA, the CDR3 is TGTGCCAGCAGCCCACTTCCGCAAGAGACCCAGTACTTC. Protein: CASSPLPQETQYF.

The CDR3 nucleotides read TGTGCCAGCAGAGGACTAGCGGGATCCTTTTCTAGCACAGATACGCAGTATTTT. Translating it yields CASRGLAGSFSSTDTQYF. The chain joins TRBV27 to TRBJ2-3, with TRBD2 matching over 12 bases. The junction had 10 bases not matched to a gene; V was cut back by 6 bases and J by 0 bases. This CDR3 region has 18 residues. From germline, CDR1 is MNHEY and CDR2 SMNVEV (reference sequence).

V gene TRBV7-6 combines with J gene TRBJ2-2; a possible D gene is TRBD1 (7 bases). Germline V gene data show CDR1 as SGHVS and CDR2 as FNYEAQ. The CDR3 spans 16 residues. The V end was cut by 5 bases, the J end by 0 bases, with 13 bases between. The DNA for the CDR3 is TGTGCCAGCAGCGCCGGAGGGACAGCGAACACCGGGGAGCTGTTTTTT. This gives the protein CASSAGGTANTGELFF.

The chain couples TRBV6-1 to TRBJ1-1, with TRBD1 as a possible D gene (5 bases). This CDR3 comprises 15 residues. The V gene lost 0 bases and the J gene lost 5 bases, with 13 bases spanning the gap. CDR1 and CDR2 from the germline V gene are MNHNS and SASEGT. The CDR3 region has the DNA TGTGCCAGCAGTGAAGCCCGGACGGGGGGAACTGAAGCTTTCTTT. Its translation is CASSEARTGGTEAFF.

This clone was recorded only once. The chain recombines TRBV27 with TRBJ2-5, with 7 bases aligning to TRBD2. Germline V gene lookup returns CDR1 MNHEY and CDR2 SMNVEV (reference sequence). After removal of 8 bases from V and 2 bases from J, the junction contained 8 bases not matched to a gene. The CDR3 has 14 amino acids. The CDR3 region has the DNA TGTGCCAGCTCCGATACCGGGGGGCAAGAGACCCAGTACTTC. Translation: CASSDTGGQETQYF.

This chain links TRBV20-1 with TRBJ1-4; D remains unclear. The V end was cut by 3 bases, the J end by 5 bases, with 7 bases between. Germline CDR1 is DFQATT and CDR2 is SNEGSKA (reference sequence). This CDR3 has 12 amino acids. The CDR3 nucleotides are TGCAGTGCTAGTGATCGGAATGAAAAACTGTTTTTT. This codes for CSASDRNEKLFF.

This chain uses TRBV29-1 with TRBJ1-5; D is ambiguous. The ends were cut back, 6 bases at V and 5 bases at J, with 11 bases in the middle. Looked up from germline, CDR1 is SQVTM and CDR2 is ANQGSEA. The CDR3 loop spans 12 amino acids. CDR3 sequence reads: CSVGEGHQPQHF. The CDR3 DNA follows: TGCAGCGTCGGTGAGGGCCATCAGCCCCAGCATTTT.

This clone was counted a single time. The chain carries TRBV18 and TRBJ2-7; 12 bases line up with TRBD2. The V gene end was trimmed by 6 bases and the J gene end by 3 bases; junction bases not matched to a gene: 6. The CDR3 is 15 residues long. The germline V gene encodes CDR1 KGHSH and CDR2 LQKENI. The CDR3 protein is CASSLTSGSIYEQYF. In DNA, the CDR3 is TGTGCCAGCTCTCTGACTAGCGGGAGTATCTACGAGCAGTACTTC. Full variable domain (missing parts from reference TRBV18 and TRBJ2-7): NAGVMQNPRHLVRRRGQEARLRCSPMKGHSHVYWYRQLPEEGLKFMVYLQKENIIDESGMPKERFSAEFPKEGPSILRIQQVVRGDSAAYFCASSLTSGSIYEQYFGPGTRLTVT.

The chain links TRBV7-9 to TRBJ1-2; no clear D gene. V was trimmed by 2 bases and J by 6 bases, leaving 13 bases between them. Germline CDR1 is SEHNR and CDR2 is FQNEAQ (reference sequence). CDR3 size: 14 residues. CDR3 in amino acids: CASSLLTAVDGYTF. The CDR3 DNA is TGTGCCAGCAGCTTACTAACGGCGGTGGATGGCTACACCTTC.

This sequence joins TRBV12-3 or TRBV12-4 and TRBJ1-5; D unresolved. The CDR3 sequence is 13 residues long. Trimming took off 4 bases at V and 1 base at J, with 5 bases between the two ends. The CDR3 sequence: CASSSTSNQPQHF. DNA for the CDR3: TGTGCCAGCAGTTCGACAAGCAATCAGCCCCAGCATTTT.

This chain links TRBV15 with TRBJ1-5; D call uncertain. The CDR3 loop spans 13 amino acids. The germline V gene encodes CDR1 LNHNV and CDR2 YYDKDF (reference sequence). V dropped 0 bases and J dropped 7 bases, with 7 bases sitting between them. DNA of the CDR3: TGTGCCACCAGCAGAGACAGAAACCAGCCCCAGCATTTT. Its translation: CATSRDRNQPQHF.

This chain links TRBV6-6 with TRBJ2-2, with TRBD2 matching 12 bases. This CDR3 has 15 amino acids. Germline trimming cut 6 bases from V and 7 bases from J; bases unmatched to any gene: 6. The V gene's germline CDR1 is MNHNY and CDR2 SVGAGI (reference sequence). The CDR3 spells CASRRTSGIHGELFF. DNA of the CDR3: TGTGCCAGCAGACGGACTAGCGGGATACACGGGGAGCTGTTTTTT.

This chain's CDR3 is CASSLAGSGSGKNIQYF. CDR3 coding DNA: TGTGCCAGCAGCTTAGCGGGTAGCGGGAGTGGCAAAAACATTCAGTACTTC. This sequence joins TRBV7-2 and TRBJ2-4; TRBD2 agrees at 9 bases. CDR3 length: 17 amino acids. The trim removed 0 bases at V and 3 bases at J, leaving 6 bases unmatched. Germline V gene data show CDR1 as SGHTA and CDR2 as FQGNSA.

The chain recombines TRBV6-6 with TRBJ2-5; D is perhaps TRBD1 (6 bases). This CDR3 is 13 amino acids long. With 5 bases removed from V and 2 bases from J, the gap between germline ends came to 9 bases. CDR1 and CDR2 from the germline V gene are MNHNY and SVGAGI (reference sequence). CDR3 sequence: CASSVTGQETQYF. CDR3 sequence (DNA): TGTGCCAGCAGTGTGACAGGTCAAGAGACCCAGTACTTC.